The 29 T cell receptor beta chains listed next were all sequenced from one sample in a study of T cells after yellow fever vaccination. MiXCR, run by TCRdb on the 5' RACE reads, gives a single entry per CDR3 protein. The sample yields 360,000 or so distinct CDR3 sequences, approximately 10% seen once. The source was PBMCs, collected on the day of the first yellow fever vaccination. These TCRs come from a man in his late teens or twenties who received the YFV17D yellow fever vaccine.

This clonotype was observed a few times. The chain employs TRBV7-2 and TRBJ1-4, with D possibly matching TRBD1 (5 bases). Trimming pared 4 bases from V and 0 bases from J, leaving 15 bases between. Germline V lookup: CDR1 SGHTA, CDR2 FQGNSA. This CDR3 has 17 residues. Here the CDR3 reads CASSSRRGQTTNEKLFF. The CDR3 DNA is TGTGCCAGCAGCTCCCGACGGGGCCAGACAACTAATGAAAAACTGTTTTTT.

This clonotype was recorded a few times. The J gene is TRBJ1-3, the V gene TRBV9, with D possibly matching TRBD1 (5 bases). CDR1 and CDR2 (germline): SGDLS, YYNGEE. CDR3 length: 14 residues. The V end was cut by 1 base, the J end by 1 base, with 6 bases between. The CDR3 sequence is CASSVWGSGNTIYF. The DNA of the CDR3 is TGTGCCAGCAGCGTATGGGGGTCTGGAAACACCATATATTTT. Supplemented by reference TRBV9 and TRBJ1-3, the full variable domain reads DSGVTQTPKHLITATGQRVTLRCSPRSGDLSVYWYQQSLDQGLQFLIQYYNGEERAKGNILERFSAQQFPDLHSELNLSSLELGDSALYFCASSVWGSGNTIYFGEGSWLTVV.

This clonotype appeared many times. The gene calls are TRBV7-2 and TRBJ1-5; D remains unclear. Germline lookup yields CDR1 SGHTA and CDR2 FQGNSA. There are 17 residues in the CDR3. Trimming shortened V by 1 base and J by 6 bases, and 19 bases separated the two germline ends. CDR3 DNA: TGTGCCAGCAGCTTAGGGGTGGGTCCCTGGTCAGGTCAGCCCCAGCATTTT. It codes for CASSLGVGPWSGQPQHF.

This clonotype was found a few times. The chain employs TRBV12-3 or TRBV12-4 and TRBJ1-2, with D perhaps matching TRBD1 (6 bases). The length of the CDR3 is 14 residues. V was pared by 6 bases and J by 5 bases, with 16 bases between. DNA of the CDR3: TGTGCCAGCAGCTGGGACACCAAGGGGTATGGCTACACCTTC. As protein: CASSWDTKGYGYTF.

This clonotype was recorded many times. The chain combines TRBV18 with TRBJ2-4; D remains unclear. The germline V and J ends were trimmed by 3 bases and 5 bases, with 11 bases remaining between them. Germline-derived CDR1 and CDR2 are KGHSH and LQKENI. The CDR3 extends over 14 amino acids. The CDR3 coding sequence is TGTGCCAGCTCACCGGGGTCAGGCGAAAACATTCAGTACTTC. It codes for CASSPGSGENIQYF.

The chain uses TRBV5-1 and TRBJ2-1; tentative D call: TRBD2 (5 bases). The CDR3 contains 16 residues. CDR1 and CDR2 from the germline V gene are SGHRS and YFSETQ. Trimming pared 4 bases from V and 7 bases from J, leaving 21 bases between. The CDR3 nucleotides are TGCGCCAGCAGCCTCCGGACGGGTCTCCCGGGAAATGAGCAGTTCTTC. Amino acid sequence: CASSLRTGLPGNEQFF.

This clonotype was found a few times. V gene TRBV29-1 combines with J gene TRBJ2-3; 8 bases line up with TRBD1. Germline CDR1 is SQVTM and CDR2 is ANQGSEA. The V gene end was trimmed by 7 bases and the J gene end by 2 bases; junction bases not matched to a gene: 5. This CDR3 comprises 13 residues. This CDR3 reads CSGGQGATDTQYF. The CDR3 nucleotides read TGCAGCGGCGGACAGGGTGCCACAGATACGCAGTATTTT.

This clonotype occurred a few times. This chain uses TRBV19 with TRBJ2-7, with D perhaps given as TRBD1 or TRBD2 (7 bases each). V shed 5 bases and J shed 6 bases, with 23 bases lying between them. The CDR3 runs to 16 residues. Germline V gene data show CDR1 as LNHDA and CDR2 as SQIVND (reference sequence). The CDR3 DNA is TGTGCCAGTAGTTCAATAAAGACAGGGACGGGAGGCGAGCAGTACTTC. Protein: CASSSIKTGTGGEQYF.

The chain uses TRBV6-1 and TRBJ1-6; 10 bases match TRBD1. The CDR3 length is 16 residues. V lost 6 bases, J lost 1 base, and 3 bases stayed unmatched. Germline V gene sequence: CDR1 MNHNS, CDR2 SASEGT. DNA for the CDR3: TGTGCCAGCAGACGGACAGGGGGATCCTATAATTCACCCCTCCACTTT. Translation gives CASRRTGGSYNSPLHF.

The chain has TRBV6-1 and TRBJ2-7; D not resolved. Between the trimmed V and J ends, which lost 6 bases and 6 bases, there was a span of 15 bases. Germline V gene lookup returns CDR1 MNHNS and CDR2 SASEGT. This CDR3 spans 13 amino acids. The CDR3 is CASRLGYEGEQYF. As DNA, the CDR3 is TGTGCCAGCAGGTTGGGGTACGAAGGCGAGCAGTACTTC.

This clonotype came up a few times. The chain carries TRBV11-2 and TRBJ1-4; D is uncertain. Between the trimmed V and J ends, which lost 3 bases and 8 bases, there was a span of 16 bases. Germline assignment: CDR1 SGHAT and CDR2 FQNNGV. The CDR3 consists of 15 residues. Here the CDR3 reads CASSFVRLGGEKLFF. CDR3 DNA: TGTGCCAGCAGCTTTGTGAGGCTCGGTGGCGAAAAACTGTTTTTT. Variable domain in full (rest from reference TRBV11-2 and TRBJ1-4): EAGVAQSPRYKIIEKRQSVAFWCNPISGHATLYWYQQILGQGPKLLIQFQNNGVVDDSQLPKDRFSAERLKGVDSTLKIQPAKLEDSAVYLCASSFVRLGGEKLFFGSGTQLSVL.

This chain uses TRBV18 with TRBJ1-4; D is unresolved. V was cut by 3 bases and J by 8 bases, with 13 bases left in between. The CDR3 spans 14 residues. The germline V gene encodes CDR1 KGHSH and CDR2 LQKENI. The CDR3 region has the DNA TGTGCCAGCTCACCCGGACGTCGCCCAGAAAAACTGTTTTTT. Amino acids: CASSPGRRPEKLFF.

The V and J genes are TRBV20-1 and TRBJ2-3; possible D gene TRBD2, 5 bases. Germline assignment: CDR1 DFQATT and CDR2 SNEGSKA (reference sequence). Between the trimmed V and J ends, which lost 1 base and 5 bases, there was a span of 13 bases. The CDR3 loop spans 14 amino acids. The CDR3 protein is CSARGGLAGDTQYF. CDR3 nucleotide sequence: TGCAGTGCTAGAGGAGGGTTAGCAGGAGATACGCAGTATTTT.

This clonotype was seen more than once but under ten times. The V call is TRBV7-2, the J call TRBJ1-2, with a tentative D call TRBD1 (6 bases). The V and J ends lost 5 bases and 2 bases respectively, with 18 bases between them. The germline gives CDR1 SGHTA, CDR2 FQGNSA. CDR3 length equals 16 residues. The CDR3 is CASSHPRTANNYGYTF. The CDR3 DNA reads as TGTGCCAGCAGCCATCCCAGGACAGCAAACAACTATGGCTACACCTTC. The full variable domain, with the rest looked up from reference TRBV7-2 and TRBJ1-2, is GAGVSQSPSNKVTEKGKDVELRCDPISGHTALYWYRQSLGQGLEFLIYFQGNSAPDKSGLPSDRFSAERTGGSVSTLTIQRTQQEDSAVYLCASSHPRTANNYGYTFGSGTRLTVV.

In this sample, this clonotype turned up a few times. The V gene is TRBV27, the J gene TRBJ2-7; D tentatively fits TRBD1 or TRBD2 (6 bases each). The CDR3 loop spans 14 amino acids. Germline values: CDR1 MNHEY, CDR2 SMNVEV (reference sequence). Trimming cost V 6 bases and J 3 bases, with 15 bases left between them. CDR3 nucleotides: TGTGCCAGCAGGGGAGGACAGACCCACTACGAGCAGTACGTC. Residues: CASRGGQTHYEQYV.

The chain links TRBV12-3 or TRBV12-4 to TRBJ1-2, with D perhaps TRBD1 (5 bases). V lost 6 bases and J 8 bases, leaving 16 bases between the germline ends. CDR3 length equals 13 residues. CDR3 coding DNA: TGTGCCAGCAGGGGCGAAGGGGACTGGGGCTACACCTTC. Its protein is CASRGEGDWGYTF.

This clonotype was seen at least ten times. The V gene is TRBV10-3, the J gene TRBJ2-5, with 9 bases lining up with TRBD2. Trimming at V came to 8 bases and at J to 5 bases, leaving 6 bases not matched to a gene. The CDR3 is 13 amino acids. Germline CDR1 is ENHRY and CDR2 is SYGVKD. The CDR3 reads CAIGPAGGETQYF. The CDR3 DNA reads as TGTGCCATCGGTCCAGCGGGGGGTGAGACCCAGTACTTC.

The table lists this clonotype with a few counts. The chain uses TRBV4-1 and TRBJ1-5, with 7 bases matching TRBD1. Germline V gene data show CDR1 as MGHRA and CDR2 as YSYEKL. V lost 1 base, J lost 5 bases, and 2 bases stayed unmatched. The CDR3 is 14 amino acids. The CDR3 loop reads CASSQVDRDQPQHF. For the CDR3, the DNA is TGCGCCAGCAGCCAAGTCGACAGGGATCAGCCCCAGCATTTT.

This chain joins TRBV7-9 and TRBJ1-6, with D maybe TRBD1 (6 bases). The CDR3 loop spans 11 amino acids. The V and J ends lost 3 bases and 15 bases respectively, with 9 bases between them. Germline V CDR1 and CDR2: SEHNR, FQNEAQ (reference sequence). As DNA, the CDR3 is TGTGCCAGCAGCTTGACAGGCAACCTCCACTTT. Protein product: CASSLTGNLHF.

This clonotype was recorded a few times. This chain's CDR3 is CASAGQGTNTEAFF. DNA for the CDR3: TGCGCCAGCGCGGGACAGGGGACGAATACTGAAGCTTTCTTT. The rearrangement links TRBV5-1 to TRBJ1-1; 10 bases fit TRBD1. With V trimmed by 7 bases and J by 5 bases, 8 bases remained unmatched. Germline V gives CDR1 SGHRS, CDR2 YFSETQ. The CDR3 contains 14 residues.

This clonotype was counted only a few times. V usage is TRBV5-1 and J usage is TRBJ2-3, with D unresolved. Trimming cost V 0 bases and J 0 bases, with 11 bases left between them. The CDR3 spans 16 residues. Per the germline V gene, CDR1 is SGHRS and CDR2 is YFSETQ. Here the CDR3 reads CASSLGTELSTDTQYF. The CDR3 coding sequence is TGCGCCAGCAGCTTGGGAACGGAGCTTAGCACAGATACGCAGTATTTT.

The V gene is TRBV7-2, the J gene TRBJ2-5, with 10 bases matching TRBD1. CDR1 and CDR2 (germline): SGHTA, FQGNSA. V was pared by 4 bases and J by 5 bases, with 7 bases of the junction left unmatched. This CDR3 spans 15 amino acids. The CDR3 region has the DNA TGTGCCAGCAGCTCCCCGGGACAGGGGTCGGAGACCCAGTACTTC. Translation gives CASSSPGQGSETQYF.

This clonotype was counted between two and nine times. The genes are TRBV14 and TRBJ1-1, with D hard to call. The ends were cut back, 0 bases at V and 2 bases at J, with 10 bases in the middle. CDR3 length: 15 residues. From germline, CDR1 is SGHDN and CDR2 FVKESK. The CDR3 region has the DNA TGTGCCAGCAGCCAAGATTGGAGGCCAAACACTGAAGCTTTCTTT. Its translation: CASSQDWRPNTEAFF.

This clonotype was found a few times. The chain has TRBV7-2 and TRBJ2-7; tentatively, D is TRBD2 (5 bases). From germline, CDR1 is SGHTA and CDR2 FQGNSA. V lost 5 bases and J 3 bases, leaving 14 bases between the germline ends. The CDR3 consists of 14 residues. CDR3 amino acids: CASSPQSGYYEQYV. The CDR3 nucleotides are TGTGCCAGCAGCCCACAGAGCGGATACTACGAGCAGTACGTC.

This clonotype turned up a few times. The chain carries TRBV7-9 and TRBJ1-3; D uncertain. Germline CDR1 is SEHNR and CDR2 is FQNEAQ (reference sequence). This CDR3 comprises 15 residues. Trimming cost V 5 bases and J 0 bases, with 11 bases left between them. CDR3 nucleotides: TGTGCCAGCAGCGCTACGAGGGACTCTGGAAACACCATATATTTT. This codes for CASSATRDSGNTIYF.

This clonotype has at least ten counts. DNA for the CDR3: TGTGCCAGCAGTTTAGGGCGGGTTGAAAAACTGTTTTTT. This translates into CASSLGRVEKLFF. This rearrangement joins TRBV12-3 or TRBV12-4 to TRBJ1-4, with no clear D. Trimming cost V 1 base and J 7 bases, with 7 bases left between them. The CDR3 covers 13 residues.

The J gene is TRBJ1-5, the V gene TRBV4-1; perhaps TRBD1 as D (6 bases). The CDR3 loop spans 16 amino acids. Trimming took off 2 bases at V and 7 bases at J, with 18 bases between the two ends. Germline CDR1 MGHRA, CDR2 YSYEKL. The chain's CDR3 is CASSQPTGGAGQPQHF. CDR3 DNA: TGCGCCAGCAGCCAACCCACCGGGGGGGCAGGGCAGCCCCAGCATTTT.

At least ten counts were recorded for this clonotype. A read error may account for a junction end that differs from germline. The V and J genes are TRBV7-8 and TRBJ1-1; 7 nucleotides align to TRBD1. The CDR3 runs to 13 residues. Germline CDR1 SGHVS, CDR2 FQNEAQ. The CDR3 is CASSLQGGTEAFF. For the CDR3, the DNA is TGCGCCAGCAGCTTGCAGGGGGGCACTGAAGCTTTCTTT.

J is TRBJ2-5 and V is TRBV7-9; D is unresolved. The germline gives CDR1 SEHNR, CDR2 FQNEAQ (reference sequence). This CDR3 is built from 15 residues. V lost 5 bases and J lost 0, with 13 bases in between. The CDR3 region is CASSPRSFYQETQYF. CDR3 coding DNA: TGTGCCAGCAGCCCACGTTCCTTTTACCAAGAGACCCAGTACTTC.